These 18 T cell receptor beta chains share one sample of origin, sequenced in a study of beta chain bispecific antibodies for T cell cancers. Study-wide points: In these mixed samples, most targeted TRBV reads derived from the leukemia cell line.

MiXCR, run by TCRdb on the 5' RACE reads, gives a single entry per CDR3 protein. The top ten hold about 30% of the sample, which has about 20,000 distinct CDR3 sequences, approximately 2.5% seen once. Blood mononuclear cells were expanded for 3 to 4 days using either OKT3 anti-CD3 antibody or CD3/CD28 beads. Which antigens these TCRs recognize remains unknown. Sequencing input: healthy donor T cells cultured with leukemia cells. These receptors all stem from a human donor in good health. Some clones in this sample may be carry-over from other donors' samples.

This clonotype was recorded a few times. The CDR3 nucleotides read TGTGCCATCAGTGAACAGGGCAAAAACACTGAAGCTTTCTTT. It codes for CAISEQGKNTEAFF. The chain combines TRBV10-3 with TRBJ1-1; D might be TRBD1 (6 bases). The germline V gene has CDR1 ENHRY and CDR2 SYGVKD. V lost 3 bases to trimming and J lost 2 bases, with 10 bases between them. The CDR3 runs to 14 residues.

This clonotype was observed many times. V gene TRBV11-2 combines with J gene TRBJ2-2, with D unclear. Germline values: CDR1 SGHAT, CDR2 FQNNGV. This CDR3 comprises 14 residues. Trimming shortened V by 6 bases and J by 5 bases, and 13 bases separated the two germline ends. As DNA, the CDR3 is TGTGCCAGCAGTCCTCACGCCCAGACCGGGGAGCTGTTTTTT. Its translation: CASSPHAQTGELFF.

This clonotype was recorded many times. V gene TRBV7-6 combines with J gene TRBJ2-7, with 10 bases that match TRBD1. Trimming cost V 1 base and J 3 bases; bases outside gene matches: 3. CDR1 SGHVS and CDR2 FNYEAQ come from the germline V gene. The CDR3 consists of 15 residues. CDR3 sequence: CASSLGTGGVYEQYF. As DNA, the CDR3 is TGTGCCAGCAGCTTAGGGACAGGGGGAGTCTACGAGCAGTACTTC.

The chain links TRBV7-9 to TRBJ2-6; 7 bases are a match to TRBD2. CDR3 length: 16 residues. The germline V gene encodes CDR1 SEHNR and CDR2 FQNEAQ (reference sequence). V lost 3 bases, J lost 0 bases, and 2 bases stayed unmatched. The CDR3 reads CASSFSGGSGANVLTF. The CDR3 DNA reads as TGTGCCAGCAGCTTTTCGGGGGGCTCTGGGGCCAACGTCCTGACTTTC.

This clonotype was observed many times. This chain's CDR3 is CASSLTGSGNTIYF. CDR3 nucleotides: TGTGCCAGCAGCTTAACAGGGTCCGGAAACACCATATATTTT. This chain joins TRBV6-6 and TRBJ1-3, with TRBD1 as a possible D gene (6 bases). The germline CDR1 and CDR2 sequences are MNHNY and SVGAGI (reference sequence). Deletions cut 6 bases from V and 4 bases from J, with 13 bases between. The CDR3 covers 14 residues.

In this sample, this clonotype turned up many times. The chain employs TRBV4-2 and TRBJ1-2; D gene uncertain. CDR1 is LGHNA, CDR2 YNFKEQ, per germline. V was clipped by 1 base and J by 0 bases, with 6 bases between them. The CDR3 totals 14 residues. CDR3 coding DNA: TGTGCCAGCAGCCAAGTTACGGCTAACTATGGCTACACCTTC. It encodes CASSQVTANYGYTF.

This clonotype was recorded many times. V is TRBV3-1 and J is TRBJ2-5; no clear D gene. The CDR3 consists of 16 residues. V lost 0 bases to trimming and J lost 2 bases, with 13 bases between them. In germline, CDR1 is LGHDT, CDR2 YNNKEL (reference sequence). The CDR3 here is CASSQEVWSLQETQYF. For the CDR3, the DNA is TGTGCCAGCAGCCAAGAGGTCTGGAGCCTACAAGAGACCCAGTACTTC.

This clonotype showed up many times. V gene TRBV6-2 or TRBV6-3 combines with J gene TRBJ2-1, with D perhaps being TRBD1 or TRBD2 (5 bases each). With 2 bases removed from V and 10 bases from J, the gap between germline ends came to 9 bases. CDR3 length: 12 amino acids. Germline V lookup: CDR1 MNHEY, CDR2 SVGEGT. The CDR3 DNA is TGTGCCAGCAGTTACATCTGGGGGGAGCAGTTCTTC. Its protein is CASSYIWGEQFF.

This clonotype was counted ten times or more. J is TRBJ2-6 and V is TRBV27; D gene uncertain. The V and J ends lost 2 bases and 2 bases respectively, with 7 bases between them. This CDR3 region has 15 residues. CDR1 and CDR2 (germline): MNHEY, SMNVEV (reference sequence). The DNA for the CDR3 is TGTGCCAGCAGTTTACAACTAACTGGGGCCAACGTCCTGACTTTC. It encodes CASSLQLTGANVLTF.

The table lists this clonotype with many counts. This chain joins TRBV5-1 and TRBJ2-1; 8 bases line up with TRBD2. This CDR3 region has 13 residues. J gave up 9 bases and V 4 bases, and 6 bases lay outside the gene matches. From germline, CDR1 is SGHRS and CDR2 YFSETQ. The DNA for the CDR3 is TGCGCCAGCAGCCCGGCGGGGGGAGGTGAGCAGTTCTTC. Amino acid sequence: CASSPAGGGEQFF.

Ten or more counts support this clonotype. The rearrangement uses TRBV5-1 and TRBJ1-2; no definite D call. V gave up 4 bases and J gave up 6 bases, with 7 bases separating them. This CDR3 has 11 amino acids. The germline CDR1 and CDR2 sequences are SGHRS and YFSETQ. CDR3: CASSQYDGYTF. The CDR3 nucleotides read TGCGCCAGCAGCCAATACGATGGCTACACCTTC.

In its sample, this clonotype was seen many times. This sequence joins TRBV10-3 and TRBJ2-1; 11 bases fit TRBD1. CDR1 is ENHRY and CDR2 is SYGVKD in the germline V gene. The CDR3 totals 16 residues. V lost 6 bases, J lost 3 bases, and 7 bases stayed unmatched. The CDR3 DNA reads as TGTGCCATCAGCGCCCCGGGACAGGGGGGCTACAATGAGCAGTTCTTC. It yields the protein CAISAPGQGGYNEQFF.

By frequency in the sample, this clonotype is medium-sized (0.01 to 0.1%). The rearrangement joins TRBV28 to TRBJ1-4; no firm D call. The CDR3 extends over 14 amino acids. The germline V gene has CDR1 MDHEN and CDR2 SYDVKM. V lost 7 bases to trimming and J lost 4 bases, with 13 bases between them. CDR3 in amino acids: CASKDDSYNEKLFF. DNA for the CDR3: TGTGCCAGCAAAGATGATTCATATAATGAAAAACTGTTTTTT.

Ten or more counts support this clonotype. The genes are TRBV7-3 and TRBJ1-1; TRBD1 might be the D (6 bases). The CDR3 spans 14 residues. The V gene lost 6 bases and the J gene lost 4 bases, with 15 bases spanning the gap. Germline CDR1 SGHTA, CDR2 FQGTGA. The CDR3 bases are TGTGCCAGCAGGCGGGGTGAGGGGGGCACTGAAGCTTTCTTT. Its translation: CASRRGEGGTEAFF.

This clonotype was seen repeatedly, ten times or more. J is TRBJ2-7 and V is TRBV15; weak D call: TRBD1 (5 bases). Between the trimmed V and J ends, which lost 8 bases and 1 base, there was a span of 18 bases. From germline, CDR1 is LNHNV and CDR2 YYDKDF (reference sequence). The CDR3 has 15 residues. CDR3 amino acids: CATQHGAGPSYEQYF. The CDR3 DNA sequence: TGTGCCACCCAGCATGGGGCAGGTCCTTCCTACGAGCAGTACTTC.

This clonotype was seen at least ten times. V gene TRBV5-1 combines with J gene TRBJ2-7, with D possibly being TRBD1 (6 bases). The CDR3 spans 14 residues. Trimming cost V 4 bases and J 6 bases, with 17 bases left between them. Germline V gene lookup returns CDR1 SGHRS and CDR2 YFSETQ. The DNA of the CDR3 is TGCGCCAGCAGCCAGACGGCAGGGGAGCGCGAGCAGTACTTC. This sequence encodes CASSQTAGEREQYF.

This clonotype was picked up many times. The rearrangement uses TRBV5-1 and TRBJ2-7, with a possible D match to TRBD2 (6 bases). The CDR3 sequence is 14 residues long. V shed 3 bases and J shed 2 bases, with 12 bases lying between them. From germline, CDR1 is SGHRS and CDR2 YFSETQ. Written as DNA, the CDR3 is TGCGCCAGCAGCTGGGCCGGGGGAACCTACGAGCAGTACTTC. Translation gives CASSWAGGTYEQYF.

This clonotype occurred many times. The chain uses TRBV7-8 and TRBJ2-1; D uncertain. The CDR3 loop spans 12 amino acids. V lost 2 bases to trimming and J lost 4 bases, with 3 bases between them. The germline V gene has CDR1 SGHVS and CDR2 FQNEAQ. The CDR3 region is CASSLSYNEQFF. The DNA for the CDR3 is TGTGCCAGCAGCTTAAGTTACAATGAGCAGTTCTTC.